These T cell receptor beta chains were read from a single sample in a study of Ad26.COV2.S vaccination and SARS-CoV-2 variants. Profiling relied on immunoSEQ multiplex PCR, and the TCRdb table lists in-frame clones only, not all of them. In the table there are around 340,000 clones, around nine tenths of which are singletons. The sequencing here drew on peripheral blood, taken in a trial of Ad26.COV2.S vaccine versus placebo. The receptor set was obtained from a person between 18 and 59 years old who received the Ad26.COV2.S COVID-19 vaccine or a placebo. CDR3s include the opening cysteine and the closing phenylalanine or tryptophan. A D gene is named only where the DNA matches it firmly. Clone size is shown for a subset of rows, as once, few, many or a class of expanded clone.

CDR3 DNA,CDR3 protein,J gene,clone size,V gene,D gene
TGCGCCAGCAGCCAAGTTCGGGGACTAGCGGGAGGACGAACAGATACGCAGTATTTT,CASSQVRGLAGGRTDTQYF,TRBJ2-3,-,TRBV4-1,TRBD2
TGTGCCAGCAGTGACCTCGCAGGGGGTGAGTCTACCTCCTACGAGCAGTACTTC,CASSDLAGGESTSYEQYF,TRBJ2-7,once,TRBV2,TRBD1
TGTGCCAGCAGCGTAGTAGCGGGAGAGGGGAATGAGCAGTTCTTC,CASSVVAGEGNEQFF,TRBJ2-1,few,TRBV9,TRBD2
TGTGCCAGCAGTCATCGGGCCCCGAATCAGCCCCAGCATTTT,CASSHRAPNQPQHF,TRBJ1-5,few,TRBV28,-
TGTGCCAGCAGTTCCCTGGGCAGCTCCTACGAGCAGTACTTC,CASSSLGSSYEQYF,TRBJ2-7,-,TRBV27,-
TGTGCCAGTAGTTCCCGGACAGGGGTCTCCTACGAGCAGTACTTC,CASSSRTGVSYEQYF,TRBJ2-7,-,TRBV19,TRBD1
TGTGCCAGCTCACCATCGGGACAGGGCACCGGGGAGCTGTTTTTT,CASSPSGQGTGELFF,TRBJ2-2,-,TRBV18,TRBD1
TGTGCCAGCAGTTCATCGCCAGGGCTTGAGCAGTTCTTC,CASSSSPGLEQFF,TRBJ2-1,-,TRBV27,-
TGTGCCATCAGTGAACCCCAGGGGACTAGCGGGAGCTACGAGCAGTACTTC,CAISEPQGTSGSYEQYF,TRBJ2-7,-,TRBV10-3,TRBD2
TGTGCCAGCAGCCAAGGGGGGGACGAGCAGTACTTC,CASSQGGDEQYF,TRBJ2-7,few,TRBV3-1/TRBV3-2,-
TGTGCCAGTAGAACCGGGACAGGTGTCTATGGCTACACCTTC,CASRTGTGVYGYTF,TRBJ1-2,-,TRBV19,TRBD1
TGTGCCTGGACCGGGATTACGAACACTGAAGCTTTCTTT,CAWTGITNTEAFF,TRBJ1-1,-,TRBV30,-
TGTGCCAGCAGTTCGGGGCAGGCCCTATACGAGCAGTACTTC,CASSSGQALYEQYF,TRBJ2-7,once,TRBV27,-
TGTGCCAGCAGCCAAGATTTGGGCAGCTACTACGAGCAGTACTTC,CASSQDLGSYYEQYF,TRBJ2-7,few,TRBV4-2,-
TGTGCCAGCAGTAGGGTCGCAACTAATGAAAAACTGTTTTTT,CASSRVATNEKLFF,TRBJ1-4,-,TRBV27,-
TGTGCCAGCAGCCAAGTTAGGGCCGCAGATACGCAGTATTTT,CASSQVRAADTQYF,TRBJ2-3,-,TRBV4-2,-
TGTGCCAGCAGCGCGGACAGAAACAATGAGCAGTTCTTC,CASSADRNNEQFF,TRBJ2-1,-,TRBV7-8,-
TGTGCCAGTAGTCCCCGCAGGGAGGCAGATACGCAGTATTTT,CASSPRREADTQYF,TRBJ2-3,-,TRBV19,-
TGTGCCAGCAGTTCCCGGCAAGGACTAGCGGGAGGGCCGCTGTACAATGAGCAGTTCTTC,CASSSRQGLAGGPLYNEQFF,TRBJ2-1,-,TRBV27,TRBD2
TGTGCCAGCAGACAAAGGGACACCTTGAACACTGAAGCTTTCTTT,CASRQRDTLNTEAFF,TRBJ1-1,-,TRBV28,-
TGTGCCAGCAGCTTACCGCAGGGGACGGGCACAGATACGCAGTATTTT,CASSLPQGTGTDTQYF,TRBJ2-3,-,TRBV5-4,-
TGTGCCAGCAGCGTCGCCGAGGGTAGAAATTCACCCCTCCACTTT,CASSVAEGRNSPLHF,TRBJ1-6,few,TRBV9,-
TGCGCCAGCAGCCAAGATCCCCTAGCGGGGCACGGGGAGCTGTTTTTT,CASSQDPLAGHGELFF,TRBJ2-2,-,TRBV4-3,TRBD2
TGTGCCAGCAGTTCGCACCGTAACCGGGACAGGGGGGCCCAGTACTTC,CASSSHRNRDRGAQYF,TRBJ2-5,-,TRBV6-5,TRBD1
TGTGCCAGTAGTCGGGACAGAACCCAAGAGACCCAGTACTTC,CASSRDRTQETQYF,TRBJ2-5,-,TRBV19,TRBD1
TGTGCCAGCAGCGAAAGTAGCGGGAGGGCCCGTGAGCAGTTCTTC,CASSESSGRAREQFF,TRBJ2-1,-,TRBV27,TRBD2
TGTGCCAGCAGCTTAGGTGGCCGGGGCACCTCCCACGAGCAGTACTTC,CASSLGGRGTSHEQYF,TRBJ2-7,-,TRBV7-9,-
TGTGCCAGCAGTTTATCAGGAGCGGTCTACGAGCAGTACTTC,CASSLSGAVYEQYF,TRBJ2-7,-,TRBV27,-
TGTGCCAGCAGCCAACAGGGTGGTGAGCAGTTCTTC,CASSQQGGEQFF,TRBJ2-1,-,TRBV11-3,-
TGTGCTAGTGGTTTTGCTACTGGGACAGGGCGTGGCACTGAAGCTTTCTTT,CASGFATGTGRGTEAFF,TRBJ1-1,-,TRBV12-5,TRBD1
TGTGCCAGCAGCCCCCTTGGGGGGGAGCAGTACTTC,CASSPLGGEQYF,TRBJ2-7,-,TRBV13,-
TGCGCCAGCAGCTTGACCGGGACAGGGGCCCTATACCTCTACAATGAGCAGTTCTTC,CASSLTGTGALYLYNEQFF,TRBJ2-1,once,TRBV5-1,TRBD1